This note documents a single T cell receptor beta chain sequence. This CDR3 is built from 18 residues. Trimming at V came to 2 bases and at J to 7 bases, leaving 17 bases not matched to a gene. Germline V gives CDR1 SEHNR, CDR2 FQNEAQ (reference sequence). The record originates from a study of shared T cell receptors in the human thymus. Sequencing was performed with immunoSEQ multiplex PCR; in TCRdb, only in-frame clones are kept and a portion is missing. The data contain hundreds of thousands of clones, 85% to 90% of them singletons. Separately, the same data were catalogued under a study of human thymus T cells.

The V and J genes are TRBV7-9 and TRBJ1-3; 7 nucleotides agree with TRBD1. Source material: thymocytes. The TCR sequence derives from a boy less than two years old with a congenital heart defect. The CDR3 spells CASSLRAGKGAFWNTIYF. In nucleotides, the CDR3 is TGTGCCAGCAGCTTAAGGGCCGGGAAGGGGGCCTTTTGGAACACCATATATTTT.